This T cell receptor (beta chain) was sequenced for a study of blood T cell repertoires in COVID-19. The CDR3 has 16 amino acids. Germline V gene lookup returns CDR1 SGDLS and CDR2 YYNGEE. Deletions cut 0 bases from V and 4 bases from J, with 13 bases between. The assay was immunoSEQ multiplex PCR, and TCRdb's table has in-frame clones only and misses some. The data hold tens of thousands of clones, with approximately 91% observed a single time. This receptor was taken from a man in his 70s with active or convalescent COVID-19. Material for sequencing was peripheral blood. J is TRBJ2-2 and V is TRBV9, with D unclear. The CDR3 DNA reads TGTGCCAGCAGCGTAGTGGTGGGCCCGAGCACCGGGGAGCTGTTTTTT. Protein product: CASSVVVGPSTGELFF.